This is a list of T cell receptor beta chains from one sample in a study of cytomegalovirus exposure and HLA in healthy donors. Using immunoSEQ multiplex PCR, the repertoire was profiled, and TCRdb retains in-frame clones only, with some absent. This table holds over 120,000 clones, roughly 77% found once. Sequencing was performed on PBMCs. These receptors originate from a male donor in good health and CMV-seronegative. The CDR3 runs from the conserved cysteine through the conserved F or W. A D gene is named only where the DNA matches it firmly. Rows may omit the clone size; those that give it use once, few, many or a size class.

v_gene: TRBV5-1; d_gene: -; abundance: -; j_gene: TRBJ2-6; CDR3aa: CASSGAAGANVLTF; CDR3nt: TGCGCCAGCAGTGGGGCAGCTGGGGCCAACGTCCTGACTTTC
v_gene: TRBV9; d_gene: -; abundance: -; j_gene: TRBJ1-1; CDR3aa: CASSIDGFEGTEAFF; CDR3nt: TGTGCCAGCAGCATCGACGGGTTTGAAGGCACTGAAGCTTTCTTC
v_gene: TRBV7-2; d_gene: -; abundance: -; j_gene: TRBJ2-7; CDR3aa: CASSLGPAGAVYEQYF; CDR3nt: TGTGCCAGCAGCTTAGGGCCCGCGGGGGCGGTCTACGAGCAGTACTTC
v_gene: TRBV5-4; d_gene: TRBD1; abundance: -; j_gene: TRBJ2-5; CDR3aa: CASSRDRGETQYF; CDR3nt: TGTGCCAGCAGCCGAGACAGGGGAGAGACCCAGTACTTC
v_gene: TRBV10-1; d_gene: -; abundance: -; j_gene: TRBJ2-7; CDR3aa: CASSETPKDGGWYEQYF; CDR3nt: TGCGCCAGCAGTGAGACCCCGAAGGACGGGGGATGGTACGAGCAGTACTTC
v_gene: TRBV11-2; d_gene: TRBD1; abundance: -; j_gene: TRBJ2-3; CDR3aa: CASSLNSGQGLADTQYF; CDR3nt: TGTGCCAGCAGCCTAAACTCAGGACAGGGTCTAGCAGATACGCAGTATTTT
v_gene: TRBV9; d_gene: -; abundance: -; j_gene: TRBJ2-7; CDR3aa: CASSVEPTGSGEQYF; CDR3nt: TGTGCCAGCAGCGTAGAACCCACGGGTTCCGGCGAGCAGTACTTC
v_gene: TRBV12-5; d_gene: TRBD2; abundance: -; j_gene: TRBJ2-7; CDR3aa: CASGSLGASGGHEQYF; CDR3nt: TGTGCTAGTGGTTCACTAGGGGCTAGCGGGGGCCACGAGCAGTACTTC
v_gene: TRBV4-2; d_gene: TRBD1; abundance: -; j_gene: TRBJ1-2; CDR3aa: CASSQATDREGYGYTF; CDR3nt: TGTGCCAGCAGCCAAGCTACGGACAGGGAGGGCTATGGCTACACCTTC
v_gene: TRBV10-3; d_gene: -; abundance: -; j_gene: TRBJ1-1; CDR3aa: CAIGSGGGGSTEAFF; CDR3nt: TGTGCCATCGGATCGGGGGGCGGAGGTAGCACTGAAGCTTTCTTT
v_gene: TRBV18; d_gene: -; abundance: -; j_gene: TRBJ2-1; CDR3aa: CASSPTGLSNEQFF; CDR3nt: TGTGCCAGCTCACCTACGGGACTCTCAAATGAGCAGTTCTTC
v_gene: TRBV15; d_gene: -; abundance: -; j_gene: TRBJ1-2; CDR3aa: CATSRDGEWNTF; CDR3nt: TGTGCCACCAGCAGAGATGGGGAGTGGAACACCTTC
v_gene: TRBV7-9; d_gene: TRBD1; abundance: -; j_gene: TRBJ2-2; CDR3aa: CASSLRTGESGELFF; CDR3nt: TGTGCCAGCAGCTTGAGGACAGGGGAAAGCGGGGAGCTGTTTTTT
v_gene: TRBV18; d_gene: -; abundance: -; j_gene: TRBJ2-2; CDR3aa: CASSSIGSMNTGELFF; CDR3nt: TGTGCCAGCTCATCGATCGGGAGTATGAACACCGGGGAGCTGTTTTTT
v_gene: TRBV5-1; d_gene: -; abundance: -; j_gene: TRBJ1-3; CDR3aa: CASSSDTRNTIYF; CDR3nt: TGCGCCAGCAGCTCGGACACTCGAAACACCATATATTTT
v_gene: TRBV10-2; d_gene: -; abundance: -; j_gene: TRBJ2-2; CDR3aa: CASSQTSPNTGELFF; CDR3nt: TGCGCCAGCAGCCAGACTTCTCCCAACACCGGGGAGCTGTTTTTT
v_gene: TRBV5-1; d_gene: -; abundance: -; j_gene: TRBJ2-7; CDR3aa: CASSAGQSYEQYF; CDR3nt: TGCGCCAGCAGCGCAGGACAGTCCTACGAGCAGTACTTC
v_gene: TRBV10-2; d_gene: -; abundance: -; j_gene: TRBJ2-7; CDR3aa: CASSVVLAYEQYF; CDR3nt: TGCGCCAGCAGTGTGGTACTAGCCTACGAGCAGTACTTC
v_gene: TRBV2; d_gene: TRBD1; abundance: once; j_gene: TRBJ2-3; CDR3aa: CASRATGGDTQYF; CDR3nt: TGTGCCAGCCGGGCGACAGGGGGAGATACGCAGTATTTT
v_gene: TRBV19; d_gene: -; abundance: -; j_gene: TRBJ2-1; CDR3aa: CASSTGQGPRSEQFF; CDR3nt: TGTGCCAGTAGTACCGGACAAGGCCCTCGAAGTGAGCAGTTCTTC
v_gene: TRBV18; d_gene: -; abundance: -; j_gene: TRBJ1-1; CDR3aa: CASSHQQDTSEAFF; CDR3nt: TGTGCCAGCTCCCACCAACAGGACACCTCTGAAGCTTTCTTT
v_gene: TRBV10-3; d_gene: TRBD1; abundance: -; j_gene: TRBJ2-2; CDR3aa: CAISERTGPTGELFF; CDR3nt: TGTGCCATCAGTGAACGGACAGGGCCCACCGGGGAGCTGTTTTTT
v_gene: TRBV18; d_gene: -; abundance: few; j_gene: TRBJ2-7; CDR3aa: CASSPTGKELYEQYF; CDR3nt: TGTGCCAGCTCACCTACAGGCAAGGAGCTCTACGAGCAGTACTTC
v_gene: TRBV6-1; d_gene: TRBD1; abundance: -; j_gene: TRBJ1-5; CDR3aa: CASSEGTGPNQPQHF; CDR3nt: TGTGCCAGCAGTGAAGGGACAGGCCCCAACCAGCCCCAGCATTTT
v_gene: TRBV7-6; d_gene: TRBD2; abundance: few; j_gene: TRBJ2-1; CDR3aa: CASSLAGTSGRGEQFF; CDR3nt: TGTGCCAGCAGCTTAGCTGGGACTAGCGGGAGAGGTGAGCAGTTCTTC
v_gene: TRBV7-9; d_gene: TRBD1; abundance: -; j_gene: TRBJ1-1; CDR3aa: CSSSAWDSLNTEAFF; CDR3nt: TGTTCCAGCAGCGCCTGGGACAGTTTGAACACTGAAGCTTTCTTT
v_gene: TRBV6-5; d_gene: TRBD1; abundance: -; j_gene: TRBJ1-1; CDR3aa: CASSWGQPNTEAFF; CDR3nt: TGTGCCAGCAGTTGGGGACAGCCGAACACTGAAGCTTTCTTT
v_gene: TRBV7-3; d_gene: TRBD1; abundance: -; j_gene: TRBJ1-5; CDR3aa: CASSIDRAQPQHF; CDR3nt: TGTGCCAGCAGCATCGACAGGGCCCAGCCCCAGCATTTT
v_gene: TRBV1; d_gene: -; abundance: -; j_gene: TRBJ2-5; CDR3aa: CTSSHGGQETQYF; CDR3nt: TGCACCAGCAGCCACGGGGGGCAAGAGACCCAGTACTTC
v_gene: TRBV28; d_gene: -; abundance: once; j_gene: TRBJ2-7; CDR3aa: CASIGYEQYF; CDR3nt: TGTGCCAGCATCGGGTACGAGCAGTACTTC
v_gene: TRBV18; d_gene: -; abundance: few; j_gene: TRBJ1-1; CDR3aa: CASSPSPTVNTEAFF; CDR3nt: TGTGCCAGCTCACCATCCCCGACAGTGAACACTGAAGCTTTCTTT
v_gene: TRBV7-6; d_gene: TRBD2; abundance: once; j_gene: TRBJ2-3; CDR3aa: CASSLAREDGTDTQYF; CDR3nt: TGTGCCAGCAGCTTAGCCCGGGAGGACGGCACAGATACGCAGTATTTT
v_gene: TRBV6-1; d_gene: TRBD1; abundance: -; j_gene: TRBJ1-1; CDR3aa: CASSRDRGRAEAFF; CDR3nt: TGTGCCAGCAGTCGGGACAGGGGGCGGGCTGAAGCTTTCTTT
v_gene: TRBV2; d_gene: TRBD1; abundance: few; j_gene: TRBJ2-2; CDR3aa: CASSGQGYTGELFF; CDR3nt: TGTGCCAGCAGTGGACAGGGATACACCGGGGAGCTGTTTTTT
v_gene: TRBV7-2; d_gene: -; abundance: once; j_gene: TRBJ1-2; CDR3aa: CASSFSGQFSYGYTF; CDR3nt: TGTGCCAGCAGCTTCTCCGGACAGTTTAGCTATGGCTACACCTTC
v_gene: TRBV6-1; d_gene: -; abundance: -; j_gene: TRBJ2-7; CDR3aa: CASRNRDILYEQYF; CDR3nt: TGTGCCAGCAGAAACCGGGACATACTCTACGAGCAGTACTTC
v_gene: TRBV7-3; d_gene: TRBD2; abundance: -; j_gene: TRBJ2-2; CDR3aa: CASSLVGGTTGELFF; CDR3nt: TGTGCCAGCAGCTTGGTGGGGGGGACCACCGGGGAGCTGTTTTTT
v_gene: TRBV10-3; d_gene: -; abundance: -; j_gene: TRBJ1-4; CDR3aa: CAISEGFRADEKLFF; CDR3nt: TGTGCCATCAGTGAGGGATTCAGGGCGGACGAAAAACTGTTTTTT
v_gene: TRBV27; d_gene: -; abundance: -; j_gene: TRBJ2-5; CDR3aa: CATPLGETQYF; CDR3nt: TGTGCCACCCCGCTAGGAGAGACCCAGTACTTC
v_gene: TRBV7-9; d_gene: TRBD1; abundance: -; j_gene: TRBJ1-2; CDR3aa: CASSSAGTGIGYTF; CDR3nt: TGTGCCAGCAGCTCCGCCGGGACAGGGATAGGCTACACCTTC
v_gene: TRBV7-9; d_gene: TRBD2; abundance: -; j_gene: TRBJ2-1; CDR3aa: CASSPTLAGFYNEQFF; CDR3nt: TGTGCCAGCAGCCCGACGCTAGCGGGGTTCTACAATGAGCAGTTCTTC
v_gene: TRBV5-5; d_gene: TRBD2; abundance: -; j_gene: TRBJ2-1; CDR3aa: CASMGSGTITYNEQFF; CDR3nt: TGTGCCAGCATGGGTAGCGGGACGATAACCTACAATGAGCAGTTCTTC
v_gene: TRBV5-6; d_gene: -; abundance: once; j_gene: TRBJ2-5; CDR3aa: CASSFTGAGETQYF; CDR3nt: TGTGCCAGCAGCTTTACAGGGGCGGGGGAGACCCAGTACTTC
v_gene: TRBV7-2; d_gene: -; abundance: few; j_gene: TRBJ1-1; CDR3aa: CASSLGGGNTEAFF; CDR3nt: TGTGCCAGCAGCTTAGGGGGGGGGAACACTGAAGCTTTCTTT
v_gene: TRBV9; d_gene: TRBD1; abundance: -; j_gene: TRBJ1-2; CDR3aa: CASSVVEGARRVDGYTF; CDR3nt: TGTGCCAGCAGCGTAGTGGAGGGGGCGCGTAGGGTCGATGGCTACACCTTC
v_gene: TRBV11-3; d_gene: TRBD1; abundance: -; j_gene: TRBJ2-7; CDR3aa: CASSLGGTDSEQYF; CDR3nt: TGTGCCAGCAGCTTAGGGGGGACAGATTCCGAGCAGTACTTC
v_gene: TRBV9; d_gene: -; abundance: -; j_gene: TRBJ2-5; CDR3aa: CASSPEGQVLETQYF; CDR3nt: TGTGCCAGCAGCCCGGAGGGGCAGGTCTTAGAGACCCAGTACTTC
v_gene: TRBV19; d_gene: -; abundance: few; j_gene: TRBJ1-2; CDR3aa: CASSTLTTTGHYGYTF; CDR3nt: TGTGCCAGTAGTACCCTGACCACTACAGGGCACTATGGCTACACCTTC
v_gene: TRBV7-3; d_gene: TRBD2; abundance: -; j_gene: TRBJ2-1; CDR3aa: CSSTLSGGSYNEQFF; CDR3nt: TGTTCCAGCACTCTCTCGGGGGGCTCCTACAATGAGCAGTTCTTC
v_gene: TRBV9; d_gene: -; abundance: -; j_gene: TRBJ1-1; CDR3aa: CASSSRTENTEAFF; CDR3nt: TGTGCCAGCAGCTCCCGGACAGAGAACACTGAAGCTTTCTTT
v_gene: TRBV7-2; d_gene: TRBD2; abundance: -; j_gene: TRBJ2-7; CDR3aa: CASSRSPSGVYEQYF; CDR3nt: TGTGCCAGCAGTCGAAGTCCCAGCGGGGTCTACGAGCAGTACTTC
v_gene: TRBV6-5; d_gene: -; abundance: -; j_gene: TRBJ1-2; CDR3aa: CASRQGLTDTF; CDR3nt: TGTGCCAGCAGGCAGGGTCTCACCGACACCTTC
v_gene: TRBV7-8; d_gene: -; abundance: few; j_gene: TRBJ1-1; CDR3aa: CASSRQDYTEAFF; CDR3nt: TGTGCCAGCAGCCGACAGGATTACACTGAAGCTTTCTTT
v_gene: TRBV6-5; d_gene: TRBD1; abundance: -; j_gene: TRBJ2-3; CDR3aa: CASSTGEGDTQYF; CDR3nt: TGTGCCAGCAGTACAGGGGAAGGAGATACGCAGTATTTT
v_gene: TRBV23-1; d_gene: TRBD2; abundance: -; j_gene: TRBJ2-7; CDR3aa: CASSPRVAGHYEQYF; CDR3nt: TGCGCCAGCAGTCCCCGGGTAGCGGGACACTACGAGCAGTACTTC
v_gene: TRBV11-2; d_gene: TRBD1; abundance: -; j_gene: TRBJ2-1; CDR3aa: CASSFGDRDLYNEQFF; CDR3nt: TGTGCCAGCAGCTTCGGGGACAGGGATCTTTACAATGAGCAGTTCTTC
v_gene: TRBV5-1; d_gene: TRBD2; abundance: -; j_gene: TRBJ2-3; CDR3aa: CASSLRSSGPTDTQYF; CDR3nt: TGCGCCAGCAGCTTGAGGTCTAGCGGGCCCACAGATACGCAGTATTTT
v_gene: TRBV5-1; d_gene: -; abundance: -; j_gene: TRBJ2-1; CDR3aa: CASSLETGTYNEQFF; CDR3nt: TGCGCCAGCAGCTTGGAGACAGGAACCTACAATGAGCAGTTCTTC
v_gene: TRBV5-1; d_gene: -; abundance: -; j_gene: TRBJ1-4; CDR3aa: CASSLVQGLSEKLFF; CDR3nt: TGCGCCAGCAGCTTGGTGCAGGGGTTGAGTGAAAAACTGTTTTTT
v_gene: TRBV20-1; d_gene: -; abundance: -; j_gene: TRBJ1-6; CDR3aa: CSADDRSILHF; CDR3nt: TGCAGTGCCGACGACAGAAGCATCCTCCACTTT